This T cell receptor (beta chain) was profiled in a study of OX40 agonist ivuxolimab in advanced cancers. Study at large: An agonistic human IgG2 monoclonal antibody against OX40 (CD134) was given. Dose-escalation patients suffered from hepatocellular carcinoma, melanoma, renal cell or head and neck cancer. A male proportion of over 70% was recorded, with mean age approximately 57 years and range about 20 to 90.

At cycle 4 day 1, cycle 7 day 1, and baseline, blood was sampled. Produced via immunoSEQ multiplex PCR; TCRdb's table is partial and in-frame only. Of around 65,000 clones listed, more than 85% are singletons. The V gene lost 3 bases and the J gene lost 5 bases, with 5 bases spanning the gap. This CDR3 is built from 13 residues. Germline CDR1 reads KGHSH; CDR2 reads LQKENI. This specimen consisted of CD4+ or CD8+ T cells sorted from blood, obtained in a trial of the OX40 agonist ivuxolimab. V and J are TRBV18 and TRBJ2-6; no clear D gene. This clonotype was obtained from an adult with an advanced solid tumor such as melanoma, head and neck, liver or kidney cancer. The CDR3: CASSPDWANVLTF. CDR3 DNA sequence: TGTGCCAGCTCACCCGATTGGGCCAACGTCCTGACTTTC. Drawing the rest from reference TRBV18 and TRBJ2-6, the complete variable domain is NAGVMQNPRHLVRRRGQEARLRCSPMKGHSHVYWYRQLPEEGLKFMVYLQKENIIDESGMPKERFSAEFPKEGPSILRIQQVVRGDSAAYFCASSPDWANVLTFGAGSRLTVL.